Listed below are T cell receptor beta chains from one sample, sequenced in a study of OX40 agonist ivuxolimab in advanced cancers. The table came from immunoSEQ multiplex PCR; TCRdb's copy has only in-frame clones and leaves some out. The repertoire holds tens of thousands of clones, about 90% seen once, with around 0.5% in the top ten. The sample was CD4+ or CD8+ T cells sorted from blood, taken in a trial of the OX40 agonist ivuxolimab. These receptors were collected from an adult with an advanced solid tumor such as melanoma, head and neck, liver or kidney cancer. The CDR3 runs from the conserved cysteine through the conserved F or W. A D gene is named only where the DNA matches it firmly. Size is omitted from some rows. Given values are once, few, many or a class for expanded clones.

cdr3_aa	cdr3_nt	v_call	d_call	clone_size	j_call
CASSPLGNTQYF	TGTGCCAGCAGCCCGTTAGGGAATACGCAGTATTTT	TRBV5-8	.	once	TRBJ2-3
CAISGARETQYF	TGTGCCATCAGTGGAGCAAGAGAGACCCAGTACTTC	TRBV10-3	.	.	TRBJ2-5
CASRGIGGELFF	TGTGCCAGTAGGGGGATTGGCGGGGAGCTGTTTTTT	TRBV19	.	.	TRBJ2-2
CASSFQGASTGELFF	TGTGCCAGCAGCTTTCAGGGGGCGAGCACCGGGGAGCTGTTTTTT	TRBV5-4	TRBD1	.	TRBJ2-2
CASSSAGRVNTEAFF	TGTGCCAGCAGCTCGGCGGGCAGGGTGAACACTGAAGCTTTCTTT	TRBV5-4	.	.	TRBJ1-1
CASSDRSTGELFF	TGTGCCAGCAGCGATAGGAGTACCGGGGAGCTGTTTTTT	TRBV9	.	.	TRBJ2-2
CASSPQSSSSYEQYF	TGTGCCAGCTCACCACAGAGTTCTAGCTCCTACGAGCAGTACTTC	TRBV18	.	.	TRBJ2-7
CASSPHGGRLTQYF	TGTGCCAGCAGTCCACACGGGGGGCGCCTTACGCAGTATTTT	TRBV7-3	.	once	TRBJ2-3
CASTKGFPNYGYTF	TGTGCCAGCACTAAAGGATTTCCTAACTATGGCTACACCTTC	TRBV6-6	.	.	TRBJ1-2
CASSPGGRETQYF	TGCGCCAGCAGCCCGGGGGGGCGGGAGACCCAGTACTTC	TRBV5-1	TRBD2	few	TRBJ2-5
CASSLESVHNEQFF	TGTGCCAGCAGCTTAGAGTCCGTCCACAATGAGCAGTTCTTC	TRBV13	.	once	TRBJ2-1
CASSPDSPAQPQHF	TGTGCCAGTAGTCCCGACAGCCCGGCTCAGCCCCAGCATTTT	TRBV19	.	.	TRBJ1-5
CASMGQSTDTQYF	TGTGCCAGCATGGGACAGTCCACAGATACGCAGTATTTT	TRBV9	TRBD1	.	TRBJ2-3
CASSPNPQGAKNIQYF	TGTGCCAGTAGTCCGAACCCACAGGGGGCCAAAAACATTCAGTACTTC	TRBV19	TRBD1	.	TRBJ2-4
CASSVLSGTGMRNEQFF	TGTGCCAGCAGCGTACTTAGTGGGACAGGGATGAGAAATGAGCAGTTCTTC	TRBV9	TRBD1	.	TRBJ2-1
CASSHGTGELFF	TGTGCCAGCAGCCACGGTACCGGGGAGCTGTTTTTT	TRBV6-6	.	.	TRBJ2-2
CASSPGQNYEQYF	TGTGCCAGCTCACCGGGACAGAACTACGAGCAGTACTTC	TRBV18	TRBD1	once	TRBJ2-7
CAWSVTSYEQYF	TGTGCCTGGAGTGTGACGTCCTACGAGCAGTACTTC	TRBV30	.	.	TRBJ2-7
CASSRSSGTATDTQYF	TGTGCCAGTAGTCGCAGTAGTGGGACAGCCACAGATACGCAGTATTTT	TRBV19	TRBD1	once	TRBJ2-3
CASTMTGGGGGTEAFF	TGTGCCAGCACTATGACAGGGGGCGGAGGGGGCACTGAAGCTTTCTTT	TRBV7-9	TRBD1	.	TRBJ1-1
CASSLPGLAGGTTYNEQFF	TGTGCCAGCAGCTTACCGGGACTAGCGGGGGGTACCACCTACAATGAGCAGTTCTTC	TRBV5-4	TRBD2	.	TRBJ2-1
CASSDEITGELFF	TGTGCCAGCAGCGACGAGATCACCGGGGAGCTGTTTTTT	TRBV6-5	.	.	TRBJ2-2
CASSETTGAYNEQFF	TGTGCCAGCAGTGAAACGACAGGGGCCTACAATGAGCAGTTCTTC	TRBV6-1	TRBD1	few	TRBJ2-1
CASSPRLTNSYNEQFF	TGTGCCAGCAGTCCGCGACTGACGAATTCCTACAATGAGCAGTTCTTC	TRBV27	.	.	TRBJ2-1
CASRPKGLAGNEQFF	TGTGCCAGCAGACCCAAGGGACTAGCGGGAAATGAGCAGTTCTTC	TRBV2	TRBD2	.	TRBJ2-1
CASSRDRPTNEKLFF	TGCGCCAGCAGCAGAGACCGCCCAACTAATGAAAAACTGTTTTTT	TRBV5-1	.	.	TRBJ1-4
CASSLEGVYGYTF	TGCGCCAGCAGCTTGGAGGGCGTCTATGGCTACACCTTC	TRBV5-1	.	.	TRBJ1-2